The 5 T cell receptor beta chains presented below share a single source sample, sequenced in a study of blood T cells in healthy people across ages. A second roughly 6 to 12 cycle PCR used barcoded and J-beta primers. From the 5' RACE reads, TCRdb called clonotypes with MiXCR, one entry per CDR3 protein. The sample has about 1,600,000 distinct CDR3 sequences; approximately 42% are singletons. Sequenced: blood. The receptors originated from a woman aged 18-29 years in good health.

The chain links TRBV3-1 to TRBJ2-3; D call uncertain. This CDR3 comprises 16 residues. Germline values: CDR1 LGHDT, CDR2 YNNKEL (reference sequence). The V and J ends lost 4 bases and 5 bases respectively, with 19 bases between them. For the CDR3, the DNA is TGTGCCAGCAGCCCCCTGACCTCACCATCAGGAGATACGCAGTATTTT. This codes for CASSPLTSPSGDTQYF.

The chain employs TRBV4-1 and TRBJ2-4, with D perhaps TRBD2 (5 bases). TRBJ2-7 explains the end of the DNA better; the J call may be wrong. The germline V gene has CDR1 MGHRA and CDR2 YSYEKL. The CDR3 is 15 residues long. The CDR3 loop reads CASSQERGSRFEQYF. The CDR3 coding sequence is TGCGCCAGCAGCCAAGAGAGAGGGTCTCGGTTCGAGCAGTACTTC.

The table lists this clonotype with a few counts. The rearrangement links TRBV7-8 to TRBJ2-7; weak D call: TRBD1 (5 bases). This CDR3 is 16 amino acids long. Germline CDR1 reads SGHVS; CDR2 reads FQNEAQ. Trimming removed 0 bases from V and 3 bases from J, with 15 bases in between. The CDR3 here is CASSLASSGNSYEQYF. CDR3 sequence (DNA): TGTGCCAGCAGCTTAGCGTCTTCAGGGAATAGCTACGAGCAGTACTTC.

This clonotype has more than one count but fewer than ten. The genes are TRBV6-5 and TRBJ1-2, with a weak D call TRBD1 (6 bases). CDR1 and CDR2 from the germline V gene are MNHEY and SVGAGI. The CDR3 runs to 12 residues. Trimming stripped 6 bases from V and 8 bases from J, with 13 bases between. This CDR3 is CASRSTGNGYTF. Here the CDR3 DNA reads TGTGCCAGCAGATCCACAGGGAACGGCTACACCTTC.

In this sample, this clonotype turned up many times. This chain joins TRBV5-1 and TRBJ2-5, with D uncertain. This CDR3 has 13 amino acids. In germline, CDR1 is SGHRS, CDR2 YFSETQ. Trimming left V 4 bases short and J 3 bases short, with 10 bases between. The CDR3: CASSNTGEETQYF. The CDR3 coding sequence is TGCGCCAGCAGCAATACTGGGGAAGAGACCCAGTACTTC.